A single sample gave rise to the 7 T cell receptor beta chains below, sequenced in a study of OX40 agonist ivuxolimab in advanced cancers. Profiled with immunoSEQ multiplex PCR; TCRdb holds only in-frame clones, not every one. The data hold 55,000 to 70,000 clones, with approximately 86% observed a single time. The specimen was CD4+ or CD8+ T cells sorted from blood, collected in a trial of the OX40 agonist ivuxolimab. These receptors were obtained from an adult with an advanced solid tumor such as melanoma, head and neck, liver or kidney cancer.

The V and J genes are TRBV2 and TRBJ2-3; D is possibly TRBD2 (5 bases). Germline values: CDR1 SNHLY, CDR2 FYNNEI. Trimming took 4 bases from V and 0 from J, leaving 11 bases between them. CDR3 length equals 15 residues. In DNA, the CDR3 is TGTGCCAGCAGTGTACCAGCGGAGAGCACAGATACGCAGTATTTT. This sequence encodes CASSVPAESTDTQYF.

This chain connects TRBV6-1 to TRBJ2-3; D call uncertain. The V and J ends lost 2 bases and 0 bases respectively, with 12 bases between them. CDR3 length: 16 residues. Germline CDR1 reads MNHNS; CDR2 reads SASEGT. The CDR3, as DNA: TGTGCCAGCAGTGAAAAGGCTACTTCTAGCACAGATACGCAGTATTTT. This encodes CASSEKATSSTDTQYF.

V is TRBV6-5 and J is TRBJ1-1; D is perhaps TRBD1 (6 bases). The CDR3 runs 14 residues. V gave up 9 bases and J gave up 4 bases, with 18 bases separating them. Germline V gene lookup returns CDR1 MNHEY and CDR2 SVGAGI. CDR3 residues: CASGGPGVRTEAFF. In DNA, the CDR3 is TGTGCCAGTGGGGGGCCGGGGGTCCGCACTGAAGCTTTCTTT.

This clone was seen a handful of times. V and J are TRBV19 and TRBJ2-3; 9 nucleotides agree with TRBD1. V trimming: 3 bases; J trimming: 6 bases; junction bases outside the gene matches: 7. The CDR3 sequence is 15 residues long. Germline V gene data show CDR1 as LNHDA and CDR2 as SQIVND (reference sequence). This chain's CDR3 is CASSIRGQGSDTQYF. DNA for the CDR3: TGTGCCAGTAGTATTAGGGGACAGGGCTCGGATACGCAGTATTTT.

J is TRBJ2-5 and V is TRBV14, with D perhaps matching TRBD2 (6 bases). The CDR3 runs to 15 residues. CDR1 and CDR2 from the germline V gene are SGHDN and FVKESK. Trimming took off 1 base at V and 5 bases at J, with 14 bases between the two ends. As DNA, the CDR3 is TGTGCCAGCAGCCAAGTCCAGGGAGGAGGGGAGACCCAGTACTTC. It yields the protein CASSQVQGGGETQYF.

This rearrangement joins TRBV19 to TRBJ2-3; 11 nucleotides match TRBD2. Per germline, CDR1 LNHDA and CDR2 SQIVND (reference sequence). V lost 7 bases, J lost 2 bases, and 5 bases stayed unmatched. The CDR3 is made up of 15 amino acids. CDR3 sequence (DNA): TGTGCCAGTACTGAGACTAGCGGGATCACAGATACGCAGTATTTT. This gives the protein CASTETSGITDTQYF.

J is TRBJ2-1 and V is TRBV5-4; tentative D call: TRBD1 (5 bases). The germline V gene has CDR1 SGHNT and CDR2 YYREEE (reference sequence). The CDR3 runs to 16 residues. The ends were cut back, 3 bases at V and 2 bases at J, with 15 bases in the middle. Here the CDR3 DNA reads TGTGCCAGCAGCTCCCTAGGGGCAGGGACCTACAATGAGCAGTTCTTC. Protein sequence: CASSSLGAGTYNEQFF. The full variable domain, in which reference TRBV5-4 and TRBJ2-1 provide the parts outside the CDR3, is ETGVTQSPTHLIKTRGQQVTLRCSSQSGHNTVSWYQQALGQGPQFIFQYYREEENGRGNFPPRFSGLQFPNYSSELNVNALELDDSALYLCASSSLGAGTYNEQFFGPGTRLTVL.